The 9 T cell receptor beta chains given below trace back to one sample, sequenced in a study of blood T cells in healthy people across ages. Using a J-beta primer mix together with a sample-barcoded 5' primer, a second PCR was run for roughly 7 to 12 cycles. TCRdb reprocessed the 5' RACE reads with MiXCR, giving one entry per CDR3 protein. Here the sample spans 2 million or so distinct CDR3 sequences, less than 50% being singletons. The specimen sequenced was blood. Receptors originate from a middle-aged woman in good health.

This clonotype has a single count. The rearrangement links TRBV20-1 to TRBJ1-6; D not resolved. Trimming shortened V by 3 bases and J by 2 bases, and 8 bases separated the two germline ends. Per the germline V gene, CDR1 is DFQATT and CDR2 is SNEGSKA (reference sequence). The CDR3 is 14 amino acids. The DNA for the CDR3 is TGCAGTGCTAGTAGGGCGACCTATAATTCACCCCTCCACTTT. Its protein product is CSASRATYNSPLHF.

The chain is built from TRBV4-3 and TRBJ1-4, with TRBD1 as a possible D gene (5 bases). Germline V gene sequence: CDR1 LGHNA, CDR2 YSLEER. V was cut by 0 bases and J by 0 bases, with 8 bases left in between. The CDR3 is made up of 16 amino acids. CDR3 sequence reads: CASSQDTGTTNEKLFF. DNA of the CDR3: TGCGCCAGCAGCCAAGACACAGGAACAACTAATGAAAAACTGTTTTTT.

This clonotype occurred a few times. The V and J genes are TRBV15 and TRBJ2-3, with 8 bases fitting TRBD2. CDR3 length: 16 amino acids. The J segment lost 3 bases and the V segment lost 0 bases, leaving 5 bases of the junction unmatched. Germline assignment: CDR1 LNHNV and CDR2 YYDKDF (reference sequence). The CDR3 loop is CATSRDFGGVTDTQYF. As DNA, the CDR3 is TGTGCCACCAGCAGAGATTTCGGGGGGGTGACAGATACGCAGTATTTT.

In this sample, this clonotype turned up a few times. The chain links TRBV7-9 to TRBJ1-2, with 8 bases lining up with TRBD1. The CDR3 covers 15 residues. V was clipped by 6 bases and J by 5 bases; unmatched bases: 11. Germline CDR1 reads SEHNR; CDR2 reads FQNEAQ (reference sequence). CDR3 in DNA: TGTGCCAGCAGACCTACAGGGGGGAGAGGTTATGGCTACACCTTC. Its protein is CASRPTGGRGYGYTF.

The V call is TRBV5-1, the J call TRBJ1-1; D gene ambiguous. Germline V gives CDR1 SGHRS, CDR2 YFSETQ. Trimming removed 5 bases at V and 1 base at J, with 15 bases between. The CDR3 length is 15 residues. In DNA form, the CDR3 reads TGCGCCAGCAGAAGGACTGCCGCAACGAACACTGAAGCTTTCTTT. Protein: CASRRTAATNTEAFF.

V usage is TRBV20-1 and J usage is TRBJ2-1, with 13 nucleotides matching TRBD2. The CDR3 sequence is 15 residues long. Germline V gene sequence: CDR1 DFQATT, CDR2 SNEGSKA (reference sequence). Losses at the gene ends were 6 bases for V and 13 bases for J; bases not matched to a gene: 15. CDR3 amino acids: CSAQSILAGGPDQFF. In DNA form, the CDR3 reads TGCAGTGCCCAGTCTATACTAGCGGGGGGGCCGGATCAGTTCTTC.

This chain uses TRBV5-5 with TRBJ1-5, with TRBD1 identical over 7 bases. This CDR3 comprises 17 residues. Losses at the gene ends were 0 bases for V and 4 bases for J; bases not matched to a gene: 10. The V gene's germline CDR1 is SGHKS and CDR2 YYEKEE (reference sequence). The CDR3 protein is CASSLVEGGGFNQPQHF. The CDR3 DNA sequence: TGTGCCAGCAGCTTGGTGGAAGGGGGCGGTTTTAATCAGCCCCAGCATTTT.

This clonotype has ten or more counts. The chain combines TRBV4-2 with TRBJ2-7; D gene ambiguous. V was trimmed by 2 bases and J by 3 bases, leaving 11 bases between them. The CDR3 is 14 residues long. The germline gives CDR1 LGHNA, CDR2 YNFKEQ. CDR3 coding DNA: TGTGCCAGCAGCCAATTCGACTGGAGCTACGAGCAGTACTTC. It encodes CASSQFDWSYEQYF.

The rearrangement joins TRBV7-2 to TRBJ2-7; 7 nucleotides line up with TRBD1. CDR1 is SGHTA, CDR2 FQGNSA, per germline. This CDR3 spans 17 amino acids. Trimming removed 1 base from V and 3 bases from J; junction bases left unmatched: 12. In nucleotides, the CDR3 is TGTGCCAGCAGCTTAGGGTTACCGGGACAGACTAACTACGAGCAGTACTTC. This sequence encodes CASSLGLPGQTNYEQYF.